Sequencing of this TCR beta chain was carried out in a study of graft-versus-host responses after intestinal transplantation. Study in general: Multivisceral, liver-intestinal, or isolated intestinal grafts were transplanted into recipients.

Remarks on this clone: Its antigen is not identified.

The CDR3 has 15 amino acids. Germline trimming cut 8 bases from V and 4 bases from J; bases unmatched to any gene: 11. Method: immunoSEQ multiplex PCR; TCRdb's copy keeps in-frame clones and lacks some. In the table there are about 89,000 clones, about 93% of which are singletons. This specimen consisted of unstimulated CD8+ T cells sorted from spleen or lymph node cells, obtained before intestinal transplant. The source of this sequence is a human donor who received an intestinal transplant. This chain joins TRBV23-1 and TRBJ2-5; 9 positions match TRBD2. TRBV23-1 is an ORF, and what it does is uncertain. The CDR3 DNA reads TGCGCCAGCGCCGAGGCGGGGGGGTTCCTAGAGACCCAGTACTTC. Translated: CASAEAGGFLETQYF.